The 3 T cell receptor beta chains below all came from one sample that was sequenced in a study of cytomegalovirus exposure and HLA in healthy donors. 60 Vbeta and 13 Jbeta primers were used in PCR. Produced via immunoSEQ multiplex PCR; TCRdb's table is partial and in-frame only. The table has 150,000 to 250,000 clones, 85% seen once; the top ten hold approximately 2.1%. Input material: PBMCs. All receptors come from a woman aged 50 to 65 in good health and CMV-seronegative.

V usage is TRBV28 and J usage is TRBJ1-6, with TRBD1 matching over 7 bases. CDR1 is MDHEN, CDR2 SYDVKM, per germline. The junction had 8 bases not matched to a gene; V was cut back by 5 bases and J by 10 bases. The length of the CDR3 is 14 residues. The CDR3 region is CASSPNTGVSPLHF. The CDR3 bases are TGTGCCAGCAGTCCCAATACAGGGGTCTCACCCCTCCACTTT.

The CDR3 here is CASSESKTGGYGYTF. CDR3 nucleotides: TGTGCCAGCAGTGAATCGAAGACAGGGGGCTATGGCTACACCTTC. The V call is TRBV2, the J call TRBJ1-2; TRBD1 agrees at 9 bases. V dropped 2 bases and J dropped 4; count of bases not matched to a gene: 5. The CDR3 length is 15 residues. Per germline, CDR1 SNHLY and CDR2 FYNNEI. The entire variable domain, with the rest obtained from reference TRBV2 and TRBJ1-2, is as follows: EPEVTQTPSHQVTQMGQEVILRCVPISNHLYFYWYRQILGQKVEFLVSFYNNEISEKSEIFDDQFSVERPDGSNFTLKIRSTKLEDSAMYFCASSESKTGGYGYTFGSGTRLTVV.

The chain links TRBV28 to TRBJ2-5; 7 bases are a match to TRBD1. This CDR3 is 13 amino acids long. Trimming at V came to 7 bases and at J to 4 bases, leaving 6 bases not matched to a gene. Germline V gene sequence: CDR1 MDHEN, CDR2 SYDVKM. CDR3: CASNLGQLETQYF. The CDR3 DNA reads as TGTGCCAGCAACTTGGGACAGTTAGAGACCCAGTACTTC.